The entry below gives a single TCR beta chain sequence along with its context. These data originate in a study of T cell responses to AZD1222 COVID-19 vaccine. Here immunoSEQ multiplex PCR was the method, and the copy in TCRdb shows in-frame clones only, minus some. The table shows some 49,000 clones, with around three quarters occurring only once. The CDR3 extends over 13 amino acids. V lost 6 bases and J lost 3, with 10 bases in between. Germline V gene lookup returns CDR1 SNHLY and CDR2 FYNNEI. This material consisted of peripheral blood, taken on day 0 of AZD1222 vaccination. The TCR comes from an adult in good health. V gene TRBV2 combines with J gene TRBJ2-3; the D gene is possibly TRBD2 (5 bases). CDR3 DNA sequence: TGTGCCAGCAGCGACTACTGGACAGATACGCAGTATTTT. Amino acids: CASSDYWTDTQYF. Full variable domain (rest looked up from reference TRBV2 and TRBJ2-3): EPEVTQTPSHQVTQMGQEVILRCVPISNHLYFYWYRQILGQKVEFLVSFYNNEISEKSEIFDDQFSVERPDGSNFTLKIRSTKLEDSAMYFCASSDYWTDTQYFGPGTRLTVL.